Below, 2 T cell receptor beta chains from the same sample are listed, as sequenced in a study of T cell responses to AZD1222 COVID-19 vaccine. Libraries were prepared by immunoSEQ multiplex PCR; TCRdb keeps only in-frame clonotypes and omits some of them. The sample holds 20,000 to 25,000 clones, approximately 82% seen once. This material consisted of peripheral blood, taken on day 0 of AZD1222 vaccination. The receptors here all came from an adult in good health.

The CDR3 spells CASSQRVFEGYTF. CDR3 nucleotides: TGTGCCAGCAGCCAACGGGTCTTTGAAGGCTACACCTTC. This sequence joins TRBV3-1 (or the pseudogene TRBV3-2) and TRBJ1-2; D is unresolved. The CDR3 has 13 residues. Trimming took off 2 bases at V and 8 bases at J, with 12 bases between the two ends. CDR1 LGHDT and CDR2 YNNKEL come from the germline V gene (reference sequence).

Here the CDR3 DNA reads TGTGCCAGCAGCTCCATAGGACAGGGGTTCTACGAGCAGTACTTC. It translates to CASSSIGQGFYEQYF. The chain joins TRBV5-4 to TRBJ2-7; 9 positions match TRBD1. The length of the CDR3 is 15 residues. With V trimmed by 3 bases and J by 3 bases, 7 bases remained unmatched. Germline V gives CDR1 SGHNT, CDR2 YYREEE (reference sequence). Full variable domain (rest looked up from reference TRBV5-4 and TRBJ2-7): ETGVTQSPTHLIKTRGQQVTLRCSSQSGHNTVSWYQQALGQGPQFIFQYYREEENGRGNFPPRFSGLQFPNYSSELNVNALELDDSALYLCASSSIGQGFYEQYFGPGTRLTVT.